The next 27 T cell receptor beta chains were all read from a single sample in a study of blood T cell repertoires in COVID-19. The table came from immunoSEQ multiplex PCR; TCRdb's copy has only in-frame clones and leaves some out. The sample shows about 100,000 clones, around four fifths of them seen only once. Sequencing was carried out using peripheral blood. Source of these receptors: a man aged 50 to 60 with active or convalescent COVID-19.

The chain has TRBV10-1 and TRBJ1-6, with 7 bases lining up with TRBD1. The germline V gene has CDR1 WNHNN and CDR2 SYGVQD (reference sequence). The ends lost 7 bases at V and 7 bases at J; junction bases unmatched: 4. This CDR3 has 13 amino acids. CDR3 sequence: CASTRDRNSPLHF. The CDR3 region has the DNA TGCGCCAGCACCCGGGACAGAAATTCACCCCTCCACTTT.

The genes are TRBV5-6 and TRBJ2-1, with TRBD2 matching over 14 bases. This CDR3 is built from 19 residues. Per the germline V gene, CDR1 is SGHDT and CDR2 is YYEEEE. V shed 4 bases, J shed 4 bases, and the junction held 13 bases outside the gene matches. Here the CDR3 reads CASSANRGTSGSFYNEQFF. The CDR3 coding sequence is TGTGCCAGCAGCGCAAACAGGGGGACTAGCGGGAGTTTTTACAATGAGCAGTTCTTC.

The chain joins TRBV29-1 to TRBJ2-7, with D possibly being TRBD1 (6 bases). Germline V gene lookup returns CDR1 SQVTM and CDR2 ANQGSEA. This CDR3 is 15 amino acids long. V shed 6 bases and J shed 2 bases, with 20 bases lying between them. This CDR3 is CSVSGGGHLPYEQYF. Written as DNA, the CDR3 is TGCAGCGTGAGTGGTGGGGGACACCTTCCCTACGAGCAGTACTTC.

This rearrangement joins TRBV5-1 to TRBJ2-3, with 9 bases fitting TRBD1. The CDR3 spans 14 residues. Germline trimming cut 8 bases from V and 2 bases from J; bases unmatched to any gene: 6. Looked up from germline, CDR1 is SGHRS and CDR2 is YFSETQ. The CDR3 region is CARRTGDYTDTQYF. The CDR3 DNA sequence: TGCGCCAGGAGGACAGGGGATTACACAGATACGCAGTATTTT.

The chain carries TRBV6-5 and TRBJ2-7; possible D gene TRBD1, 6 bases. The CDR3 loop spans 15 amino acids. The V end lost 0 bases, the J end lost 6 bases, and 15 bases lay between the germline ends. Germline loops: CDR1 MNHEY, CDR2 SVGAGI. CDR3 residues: CASSYSDSPISEQYF. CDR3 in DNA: TGTGCCAGCAGTTACTCGGACAGCCCGATTTCCGAGCAGTACTTC.

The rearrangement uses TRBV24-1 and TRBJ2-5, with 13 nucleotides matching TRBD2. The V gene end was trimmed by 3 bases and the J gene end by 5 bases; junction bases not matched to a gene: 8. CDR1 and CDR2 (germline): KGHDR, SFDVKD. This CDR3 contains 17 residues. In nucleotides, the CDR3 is TGTGCCACCAGTGATACGGGACTAGCGGGACCTGGGGAGACCCAGTACTTC. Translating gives CATSDTGLAGPGETQYF.

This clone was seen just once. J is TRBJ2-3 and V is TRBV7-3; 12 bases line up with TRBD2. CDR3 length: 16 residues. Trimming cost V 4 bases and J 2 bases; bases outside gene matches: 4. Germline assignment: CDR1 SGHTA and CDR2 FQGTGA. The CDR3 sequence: CASSSGLAGLTDTQYF. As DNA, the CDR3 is TGTGCCAGCAGCTCCGGACTAGCGGGACTCACAGATACGCAGTATTTT.

The DNA for the CDR3 is TGTGCAAGTCGCTCTATCGGACCAGCGGGAGAGGGTTACGAGCAGTACTTC. As protein: CASRSIGPAGEGYEQYF. The rearrangement joins TRBV12-2 to TRBJ2-7; TRBD2, the table's D call, was not compared with the DNA. TRBV12-2 is termed a pseudogene. CDR3 size: 17 residues.

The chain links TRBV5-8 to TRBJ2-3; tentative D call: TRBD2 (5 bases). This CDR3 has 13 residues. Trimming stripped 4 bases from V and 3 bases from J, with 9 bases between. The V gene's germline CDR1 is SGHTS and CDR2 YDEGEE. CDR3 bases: TGTGCCAGCAGCCCCGGGATTACAGATACGCAGTATTTT. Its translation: CASSPGITDTQYF.

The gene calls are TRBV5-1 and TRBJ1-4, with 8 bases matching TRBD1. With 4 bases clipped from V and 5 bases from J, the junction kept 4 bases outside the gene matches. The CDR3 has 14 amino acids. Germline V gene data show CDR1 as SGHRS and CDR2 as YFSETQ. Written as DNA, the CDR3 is TGCGCCAGCAGCCAGAGGACAGGGAATGAAAAACTGTTTTTT. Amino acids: CASSQRTGNEKLFF.

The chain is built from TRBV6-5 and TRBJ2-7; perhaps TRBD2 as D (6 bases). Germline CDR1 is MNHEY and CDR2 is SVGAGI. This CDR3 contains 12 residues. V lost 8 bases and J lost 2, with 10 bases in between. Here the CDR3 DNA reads TGTGCCAGCGGGCGGGAAGCCTACGAGCAGTACTTC. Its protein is CASGREAYEQYF.

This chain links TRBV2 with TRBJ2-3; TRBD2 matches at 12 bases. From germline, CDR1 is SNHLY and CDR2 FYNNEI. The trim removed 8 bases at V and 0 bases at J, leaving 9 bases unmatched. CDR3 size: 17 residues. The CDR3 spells CASQRWTSGASTDTQYF. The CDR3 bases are TGTGCCAGCCAAAGGTGGACTAGCGGGGCGAGCACAGATACGCAGTATTTT.

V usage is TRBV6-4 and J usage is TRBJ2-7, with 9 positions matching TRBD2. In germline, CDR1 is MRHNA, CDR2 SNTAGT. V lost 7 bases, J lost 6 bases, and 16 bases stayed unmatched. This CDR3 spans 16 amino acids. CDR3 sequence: CASTRVAGEMGREQYF. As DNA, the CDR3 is TGTGCCAGCACCAGAGTAGCGGGAGAAATGGGTCGCGAGCAGTACTTC.

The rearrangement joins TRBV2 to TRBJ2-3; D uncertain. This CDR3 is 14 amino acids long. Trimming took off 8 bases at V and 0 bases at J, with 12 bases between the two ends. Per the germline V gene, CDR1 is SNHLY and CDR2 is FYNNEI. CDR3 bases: TGTGCCAGCGGTGGACGGGTTAGCACAGATACGCAGTATTTT. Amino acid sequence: CASGGRVSTDTQYF. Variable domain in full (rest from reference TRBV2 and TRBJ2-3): EPEVTQTPSHQVTQMGQEVILRCVPISNHLYFYWYRQILGQKVEFLVSFYNNEISEKSEIFDDQFSVERPDGSNFTLKIRSTKLEDSAMYFCASGGRVSTDTQYFGPGTRLTVL.

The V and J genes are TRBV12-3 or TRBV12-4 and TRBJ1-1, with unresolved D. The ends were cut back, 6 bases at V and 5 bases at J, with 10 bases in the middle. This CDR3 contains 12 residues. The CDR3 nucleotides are TGTGCCAGCAGCCGAACGGGGACTGAAGCTTTCTTT. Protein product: CASSRTGTEAFF.

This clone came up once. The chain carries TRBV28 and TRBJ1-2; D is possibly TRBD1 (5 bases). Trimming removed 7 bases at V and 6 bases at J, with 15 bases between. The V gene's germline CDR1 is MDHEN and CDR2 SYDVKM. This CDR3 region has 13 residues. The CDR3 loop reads CASTRAWGDGYTF. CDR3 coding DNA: TGTGCCAGCACCAGGGCCTGGGGGGATGGCTACACCTTC.

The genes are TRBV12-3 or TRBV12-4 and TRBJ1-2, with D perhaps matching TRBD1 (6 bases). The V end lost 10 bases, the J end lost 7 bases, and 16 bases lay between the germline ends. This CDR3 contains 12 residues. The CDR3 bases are TGTGCCACCCCAGGGGAGGGGCTTGGCTACACCTTC. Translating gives CATPGEGLGYTF.

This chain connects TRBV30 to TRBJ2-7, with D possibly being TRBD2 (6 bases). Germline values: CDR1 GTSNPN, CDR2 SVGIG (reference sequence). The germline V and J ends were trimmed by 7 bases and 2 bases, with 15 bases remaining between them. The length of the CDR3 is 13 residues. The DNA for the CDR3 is TGTGCCTCGTATCGTAGCGGAACCTACGAGCAGTACTTC. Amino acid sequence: CASYRSGTYEQYF.

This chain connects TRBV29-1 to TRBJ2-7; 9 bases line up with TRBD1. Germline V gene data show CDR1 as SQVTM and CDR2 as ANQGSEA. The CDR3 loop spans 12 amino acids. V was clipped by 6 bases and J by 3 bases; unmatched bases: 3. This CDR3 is CSVRTGDYEQYF. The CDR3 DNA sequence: TGCAGCGTACGGACAGGGGACTACGAGCAGTACTTC.

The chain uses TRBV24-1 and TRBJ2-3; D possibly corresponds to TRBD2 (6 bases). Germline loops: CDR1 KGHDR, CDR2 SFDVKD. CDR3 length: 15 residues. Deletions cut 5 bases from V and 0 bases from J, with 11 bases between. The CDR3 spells CATSATGVSTDTQYF. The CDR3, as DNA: TGTGCCACCAGTGCTACGGGAGTGAGCACAGATACGCAGTATTTT.

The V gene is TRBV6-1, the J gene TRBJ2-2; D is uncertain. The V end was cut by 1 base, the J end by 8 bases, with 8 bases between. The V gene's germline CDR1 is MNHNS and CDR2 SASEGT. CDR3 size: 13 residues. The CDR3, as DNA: TGTGCCAGCAGTGAAGGAGGTTCAGGGGAGCTGTTTTTT. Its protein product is CASSEGGSGELFF.

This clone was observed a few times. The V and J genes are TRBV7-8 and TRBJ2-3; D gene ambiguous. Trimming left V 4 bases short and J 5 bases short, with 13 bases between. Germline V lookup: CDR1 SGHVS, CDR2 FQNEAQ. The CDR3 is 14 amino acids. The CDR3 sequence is CASSSERLQDTQYF. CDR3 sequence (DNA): TGTGCCAGCAGCTCTGAGAGGCTGCAAGATACGCAGTATTTT.

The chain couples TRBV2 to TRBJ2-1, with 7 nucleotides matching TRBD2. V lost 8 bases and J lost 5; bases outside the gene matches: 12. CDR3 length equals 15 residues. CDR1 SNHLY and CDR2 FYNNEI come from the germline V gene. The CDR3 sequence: CASGLLGGGNNEQFF. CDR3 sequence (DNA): TGTGCCAGCGGCCTCTTGGGGGGGGGAAACAATGAGCAGTTCTTC.

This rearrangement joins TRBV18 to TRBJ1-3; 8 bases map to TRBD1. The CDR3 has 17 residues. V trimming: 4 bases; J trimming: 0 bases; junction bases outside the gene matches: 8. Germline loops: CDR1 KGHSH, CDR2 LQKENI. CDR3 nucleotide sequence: TGTGCCAGCTCACTCACGGGACAGGTTTTCTCTGGAAACACCATATATTTT. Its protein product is CASSLTGQVFSGNTIYF.

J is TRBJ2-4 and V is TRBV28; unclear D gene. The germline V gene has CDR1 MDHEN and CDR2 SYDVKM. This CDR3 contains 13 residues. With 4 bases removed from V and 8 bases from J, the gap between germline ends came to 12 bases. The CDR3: CASSWQDSDIQYF. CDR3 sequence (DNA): TGTGCCAGCAGTTGGCAGGATTCGGACATTCAGTACTTC.

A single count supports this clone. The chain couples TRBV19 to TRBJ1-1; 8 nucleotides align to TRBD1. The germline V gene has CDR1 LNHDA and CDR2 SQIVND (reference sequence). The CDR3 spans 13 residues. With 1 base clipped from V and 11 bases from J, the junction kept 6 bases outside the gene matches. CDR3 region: CASSIAGQGKAFF. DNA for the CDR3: TGTGCCAGTAGTATAGCTGGACAGGGTAAGGCTTTCTTT.

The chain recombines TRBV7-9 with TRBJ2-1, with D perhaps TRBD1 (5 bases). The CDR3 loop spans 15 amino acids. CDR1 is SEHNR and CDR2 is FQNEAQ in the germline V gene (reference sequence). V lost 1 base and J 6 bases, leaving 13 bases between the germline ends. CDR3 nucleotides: TGTGCCAGCAGCTTAGAACGGCAGGGCCCCAATGAGCAGTTCTTC. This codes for CASSLERQGPNEQFF.